These T cell receptor beta chains were read from a single sample in a study of blood T cells in healthy people across ages. TCRdb reanalysed the 5' RACE reads using MiXCR and keeps one entry per CDR3 protein. The table shows almost 800,000 distinct CDR3 sequences, with nearly 60% occurring only once. The sequenced sample consisted of blood. The source of these receptors is a man aged 25 to 40 in good health. The conserved cysteine and the conserved F or W are not part of the CDR3 here. Each record gives: clone size, V gene, CDR3 protein. Clone size is shown for a subset of rows, as once, few, many or a class of expanded clone.

>once|TRBV20-1
SARDSGGAETQY
>once|TRBV30
AWNSGAGGYT
>NA|TRBV12-3/TRBV12-4
ASSLWVLGRTMGETQY
>NA|TRBV5-1
ASSLEGGYWSPDEQF
>few|TRBV20-1
SAVPSTSGGETQY
>few|TRBV20-1
SAPDSGYGYT
>NA|TRBV6-5
ASSSTSTYEQY
>NA|TRBV5-6
ASSPADRAVGGYT
>NA|TRBV7-2
ASSNSGRAIETQY
>NA|TRBV20-1
SAPLSSQETQY
>NA|TRBV20-1
SARVTSGSSPQY
>NA|TRBV6-5
ASSPSDTTYEQY
>NA|TRBV7-2
ASSPWDRAGNTIY
>NA|TRBV6-2/TRBV6-3
ASSRSTMRETQY
>NA|TRBV6-2/TRBV6-3
ASSYGGGGKYEQY
>NA|TRBV29-1
SVRLQGGEQF
>NA|TRBV10-3
AIAGQDTGELF
>NA|TRBV18
ASSPTEGETQY
>NA|TRBV4-1
ASSQGLAAGLAKNVQY
>NA|TRBV27
ASRTELGPQH
>few|TRBV29-1
SVAPGAVQETQY
>NA|TRBV7-8
ASSFSGTYNEQF
>once|TRBV28
ASRTGTGHTEAF
>once|TRBV20-1
SAEPNDRREY
>NA|TRBV5-1
ASSFTGTGNTEAF
>few|TRBV6-2/TRBV6-3
ASSTRDRRLSYEQY
>NA|TRBV7-2
ASSTTGCNEQF
>NA|TRBV20-1
SASRVGEETQY
>few|TRBV7-2
ASSQKVLAVNNEQF